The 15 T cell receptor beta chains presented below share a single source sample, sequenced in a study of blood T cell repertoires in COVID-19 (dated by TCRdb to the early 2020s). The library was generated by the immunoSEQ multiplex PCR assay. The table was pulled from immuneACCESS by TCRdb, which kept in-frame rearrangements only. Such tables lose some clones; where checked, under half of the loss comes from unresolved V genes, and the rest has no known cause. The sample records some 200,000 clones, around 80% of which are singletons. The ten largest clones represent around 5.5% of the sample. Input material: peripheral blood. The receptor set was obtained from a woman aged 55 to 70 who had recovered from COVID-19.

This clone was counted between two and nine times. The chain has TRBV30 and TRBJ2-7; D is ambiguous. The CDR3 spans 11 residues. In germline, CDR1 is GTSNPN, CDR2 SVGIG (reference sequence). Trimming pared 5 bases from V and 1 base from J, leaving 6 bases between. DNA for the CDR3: TGTGCCTGGCAGGTTTCCTACGAGCAGTACTTC. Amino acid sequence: CAWQVSYEQYF. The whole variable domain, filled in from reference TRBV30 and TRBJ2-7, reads SQTIHQWPATLVQPVGSPLSLECTVEGTSNPNLYWYRQAAGRGLQLLFYSVGIGQISSEVPQNLSASRPQDRQFILSSKKLLLSDSGFYLCAWQVSYEQYFGPGTRLTVT.

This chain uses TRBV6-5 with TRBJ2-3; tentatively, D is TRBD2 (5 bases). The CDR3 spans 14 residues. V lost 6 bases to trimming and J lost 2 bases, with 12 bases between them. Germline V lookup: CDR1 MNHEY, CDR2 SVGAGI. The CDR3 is CASSVSGYTDTQYF. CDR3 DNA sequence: TGTGCCAGCAGCGTCAGCGGTTACACAGATACGCAGTATTTT.

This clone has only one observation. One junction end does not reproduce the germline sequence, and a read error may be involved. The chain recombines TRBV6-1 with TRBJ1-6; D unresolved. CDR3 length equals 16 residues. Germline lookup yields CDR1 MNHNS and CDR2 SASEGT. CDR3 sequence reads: CASREGFLRGVSPLHF. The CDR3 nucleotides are TGTGCCAGCAGGGAAGGGTTCCTTCGGGGTGTTTCACCCCTCCACTTT.

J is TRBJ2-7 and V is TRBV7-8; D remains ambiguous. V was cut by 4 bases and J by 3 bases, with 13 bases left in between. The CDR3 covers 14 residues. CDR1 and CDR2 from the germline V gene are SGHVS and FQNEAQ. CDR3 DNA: TGTGCCAGCAGCTCCGATCGACTTATCTACGAGCAGTACTTC. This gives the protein CASSSDRLIYEQYF.

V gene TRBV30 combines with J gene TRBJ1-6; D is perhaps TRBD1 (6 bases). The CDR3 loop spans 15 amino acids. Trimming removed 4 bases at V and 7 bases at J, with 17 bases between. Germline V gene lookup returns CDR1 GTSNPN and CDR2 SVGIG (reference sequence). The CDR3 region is CAWTLGGPGNSPLHF. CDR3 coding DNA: TGTGCCTGGACCCTCGGGGGGCCAGGGAATTCACCCCTCCACTTT.

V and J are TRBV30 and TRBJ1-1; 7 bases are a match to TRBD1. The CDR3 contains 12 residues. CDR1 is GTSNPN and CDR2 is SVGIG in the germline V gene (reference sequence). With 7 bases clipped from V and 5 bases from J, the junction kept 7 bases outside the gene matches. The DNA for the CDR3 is TGTGCCTTTACCAGGGGGAAAACTGAAGCTTTCTTT. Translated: CAFTRGKTEAFF. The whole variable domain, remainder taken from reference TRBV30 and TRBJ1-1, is SQTIHQWPATLVQPVGSPLSLECTVEGTSNPNLYWYRQAAGRGLQLLFYSVGIGQISSEVPQNLSASRPQDRQFILSSKKLLLSDSGFYLCAFTRGKTEAFFGQGTRLTVV.

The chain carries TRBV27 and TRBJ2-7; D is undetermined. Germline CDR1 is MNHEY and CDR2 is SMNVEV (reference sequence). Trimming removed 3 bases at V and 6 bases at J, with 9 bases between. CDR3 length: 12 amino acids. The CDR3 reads CASSFLGREQYF. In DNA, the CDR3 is TGTGCCAGCAGTTTCCTAGGTCGCGAGCAGTACTTC.

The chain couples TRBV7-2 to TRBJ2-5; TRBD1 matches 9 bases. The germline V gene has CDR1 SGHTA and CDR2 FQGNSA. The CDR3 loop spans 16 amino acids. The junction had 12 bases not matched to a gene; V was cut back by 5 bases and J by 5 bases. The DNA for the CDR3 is TGTGCCAGCAGCCCCGTGGGGACAGGGAGTGAGGAGACCCAGTACTTC. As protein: CASSPVGTGSEETQYF. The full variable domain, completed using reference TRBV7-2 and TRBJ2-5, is GAGVSQSPSNKVTEKGKDVELRCDPISGHTALYWYRQSLGQGLEFLIYFQGNSAPDKSGLPSDRFSAERTGGSVSTLTIQRTQQEDSAVYLCASSPVGTGSEETQYFGPGTRLLVL.

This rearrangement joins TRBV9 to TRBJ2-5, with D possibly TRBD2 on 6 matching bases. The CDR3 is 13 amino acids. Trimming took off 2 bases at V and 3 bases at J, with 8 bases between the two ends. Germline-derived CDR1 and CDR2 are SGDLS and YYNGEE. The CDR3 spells CASSVGGKETQYF. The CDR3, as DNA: TGTGCCAGCAGCGTTGGGGGGAAAGAGACCCAGTACTTC.

The CDR3 DNA sequence: TGCGCCAGCAGCCAAGAAGCCATTAACACCGGGGAGCTGTTTTTT. It encodes CASSQEAINTGELFF. The V and J genes are TRBV4-3 and TRBJ2-2; D call uncertain. Germline V gene data show CDR1 as LGHNA and CDR2 as YSLEER. The V gene lost 0 bases and the J gene lost 2 bases, with 7 bases spanning the gap. This CDR3 has 15 amino acids.

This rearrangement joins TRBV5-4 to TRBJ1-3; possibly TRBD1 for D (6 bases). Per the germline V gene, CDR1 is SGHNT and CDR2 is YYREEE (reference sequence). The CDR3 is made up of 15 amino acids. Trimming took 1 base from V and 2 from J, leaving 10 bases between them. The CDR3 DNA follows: TGTGCCAGCAGCTTGAGGGCAGGGGCTGGAAACACCATATATTTT. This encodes CASSLRAGAGNTIYF. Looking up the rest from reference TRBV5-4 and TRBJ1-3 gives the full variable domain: ETGVTQSPTHLIKTRGQQVTLRCSSQSGHNTVSWYQQALGQGPQFIFQYYREEENGRGNFPPRFSGLQFPNYSSELNVNALELDDSALYLCASSLRAGAGNTIYFGEGSWLTVV.

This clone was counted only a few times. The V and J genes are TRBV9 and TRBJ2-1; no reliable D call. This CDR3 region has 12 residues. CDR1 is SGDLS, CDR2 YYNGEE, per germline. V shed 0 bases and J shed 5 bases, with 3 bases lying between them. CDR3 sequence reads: CASSVGDNEQFF. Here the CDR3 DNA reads TGTGCCAGCAGCGTAGGAGACAATGAGCAGTTCTTC.

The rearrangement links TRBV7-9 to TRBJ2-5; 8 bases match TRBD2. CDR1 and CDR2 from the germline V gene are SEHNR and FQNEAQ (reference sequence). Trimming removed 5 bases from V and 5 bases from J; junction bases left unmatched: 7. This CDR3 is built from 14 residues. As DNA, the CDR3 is TGTGCCAGCAGCGTCGGGGGGGTCGAGGAGACCCAGTACTTC. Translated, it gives CASSVGGVEETQYF.

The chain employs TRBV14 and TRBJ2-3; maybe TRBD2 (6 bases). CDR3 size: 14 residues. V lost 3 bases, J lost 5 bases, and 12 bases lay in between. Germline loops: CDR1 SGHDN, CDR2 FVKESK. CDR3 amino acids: CASSQRAGQDTQYF. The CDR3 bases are TGTGCCAGCAGCCAGAGGGCGGGGCAAGATACGCAGTATTTT.

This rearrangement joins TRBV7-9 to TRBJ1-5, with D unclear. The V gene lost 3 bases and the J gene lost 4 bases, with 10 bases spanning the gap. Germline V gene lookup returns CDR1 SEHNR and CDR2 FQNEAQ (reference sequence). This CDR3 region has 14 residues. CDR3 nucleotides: TGTGCCAGCAGCTTCGGGAGCCTTAATCAGCCCCAGCATTTT. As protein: CASSFGSLNQPQHF.